Each of the 5 T cell receptor beta chains below was sequenced from the same sample in a study of somatic mutations in cytotoxic T cells in rheumatoid arthritis. TCRdb's table, derived via immunoSEQ multiplex PCR, lists solely in-frame clones and lacks some. This table has approximately 21,000 clones, 78% appearing once. The sample consisted of CD8+ T cells sorted from blood. These receptors were taken from an adult with rheumatoid arthritis.

The V call is TRBV29-1, the J call TRBJ2-7, with D uncertain. Looked up from germline, CDR1 is SQVTM and CDR2 is ANQGSEA. The CDR3 covers 12 residues. V was shortened by 4 bases and J by 2 bases, with 9 bases between the two germline ends. The CDR3 region has the DNA TGCAGCGTTGTTGCATCGCCCTACGAGCAGTACTTC. Protein sequence: CSVVASPYEQYF.

This clone is a singleton in its sample. The V and J genes are TRBV19 and TRBJ2-5; 10 nucleotides align to TRBD2. Germline values: CDR1 LNHDA, CDR2 SQIVND (reference sequence). This CDR3 is built from 16 residues. With 4 bases clipped from V and 2 bases from J, the junction kept 7 bases outside the gene matches. CDR3 sequence: CASSTLGLAVQETQYF. In DNA, the CDR3 is TGTGCCAGTAGTACCCTCGGACTAGCGGTGCAAGAGACCCAGTACTTC. Full variable domain (missing parts from reference TRBV19 and TRBJ2-5): DGGITQSPKYLFRKEGQNVTLSCEQNLNHDAMYWYRQDPGQGLRLIYYSQIVNDFQKGDIAEGYSVSREKKESFPLTVTSAQKNPTAFYLCASSTLGLAVQETQYFGPGTRLLVL.

This chain uses TRBV7-2 with TRBJ1-1; possible D gene TRBD1, 5 bases. Germline V gene lookup returns CDR1 SGHTA and CDR2 FQGNSA. V lost 3 bases, J lost 6 bases, and 11 bases lay in between. The CDR3 is 13 amino acids. The CDR3 sequence: CASSFGGWSEAFF. CDR3 bases: TGTGCCAGCAGCTTCGGGGGTTGGTCTGAAGCTTTCTTT.

The V gene is TRBV5-1, the J gene TRBJ1-1, with D perhaps TRBD1 (5 bases). The V gene's germline CDR1 is SGHRS and CDR2 YFSETQ. Trimming removed 1 base from V and 0 bases from J, with 10 bases in between. This CDR3 region has 15 residues. The CDR3 loop reads CASSLTGNMNTEAFF. The CDR3 bases are TGCGCCAGCAGCTTGACAGGAAACATGAACACTGAAGCTTTCTTT.

The chain is built from TRBV5-6 and TRBJ1-2, with D perhaps TRBD1 (5 bases). From germline, CDR1 is SGHDT and CDR2 YYEEEE. Trimming removed 1 base from V and 8 bases from J, with 12 bases in between. The CDR3 covers 13 residues. The CDR3 spells CASSLPGLEGYTF. In nucleotides, the CDR3 is TGTGCCAGCAGCTTGCCAGGGTTAGAAGGCTACACCTTC.